This TCR beta chain stems from a study of blood T cell repertoires in COVID-19. Study-wide background: Samples taken during acute and convalescent COVID-19 were collected in the United States, Italy and Spain.

Study processing details: Estimates of nucleated cell counts were drawn from the amplification of reference gene primers. Clones were read by immunoSEQ multiplex PCR, and TCRdb kept only the in-frame ones, dropping some. Clone size and V and J calls were adopted from that table, with D and trimming inferred from the DNA. Of some 220,000 clones detected, 83% appear once; the ten largest clones hold around 5.9%. Germline V CDR1 and CDR2: KGHSH, LQKENI. V was trimmed by 3 bases and J by 1 base, leaving 9 bases between them. The CDR3 has 14 residues. The specimen sequenced was peripheral blood. The clonotype comes from a human donor in a cohort sampled during active COVID-19. V is TRBV18 and J is TRBJ1-1; D unresolved. The CDR3 DNA reads as TGTGCCAGCTCACCGAAGCGGGAGAACACTGAAGCTTTCTTT. It codes for CASSPKRENTEAFF.